This passage covers 14 T cell receptor beta chains from one sample sequenced in a study of blood T cell repertoires in COVID-19. The table came from immunoSEQ multiplex PCR; TCRdb's copy has only in-frame clones and leaves some out. This sample carries 250,000 to 300,000 clones, approximately 90% of them seen once, and the ten largest clones take roughly 2%. The specimen sequenced was peripheral blood. The receptors shown here come from a woman aged 50 to 65 who had recovered from COVID-19.

V and J are TRBV30 and TRBJ2-3; no definite D call. CDR1 and CDR2 (germline): GTSNPN, SVGIG (reference sequence). Trimming pared 0 bases from V and 0 bases from J, leaving 13 bases between. This CDR3 is built from 16 residues. The CDR3 reads CAWSVQSRYSTDTQYF. As DNA, the CDR3 is TGTGCCTGGAGTGTACAGTCACGATATAGCACAGATACGCAGTATTTT.

CDR3 bases: TGTGCCAGCAGCCGAACGGACAGCCCTAATTCACCCCTCCACTTT. It codes for CASSRTDSPNSPLHF. The J gene is TRBJ1-6, the V gene TRBV3-1 (or the pseudogene TRBV3-2); perhaps TRBD1 as D (6 bases). CDR3 length equals 15 residues. Deletions cut 4 bases from V and 6 bases from J, with 13 bases between. Germline V CDR1 and CDR2: LGHDT, YNNKEL (reference sequence).

This chain joins TRBV9 and TRBJ2-5; possibly TRBD2 for D (6 bases). This CDR3 comprises 16 residues. V dropped 0 bases and J dropped 4 bases, with 16 bases sitting between them. Germline V lookup: CDR1 SGDLS, CDR2 YYNGEE. CDR3 sequence reads: CASSVAPGVNGETQYF. The CDR3 bases are TGTGCCAGCAGCGTAGCCCCGGGGGTGAACGGAGAGACCCAGTACTTC.

The count of this clone is one. This rearrangement joins TRBV19 to TRBJ2-3; tentative D call: TRBD2 (5 bases). CDR1 is LNHDA, CDR2 SQIVND, per germline (reference sequence). The CDR3 sequence is 16 residues long. Trimming removed 6 bases from V and 2 bases from J, with 18 bases in between. CDR3 nucleotides: TGTGCCAGTAGACCTGCTAGGTTAGCGTTCACAGATACGCAGTATTTT. This sequence encodes CASRPARLAFTDTQYF.

The chain has TRBV19 and TRBJ1-1, with D possibly being TRBD1 (5 bases). Trimming removed 1 base from V and 5 bases from J, with 11 bases in between. CDR1 is LNHDA, CDR2 SQIVND, per germline (reference sequence). This CDR3 spans 14 amino acids. In DNA, the CDR3 is TGTGCCAGTAGTATAGTGGTGGGGCGAACTGAAGCTTTCTTT. It yields the protein CASSIVVGRTEAFF.

This clone has just one count. The chain couples TRBV27 to TRBJ1-2; TRBD1 might be the D (6 bases). Germline V lookup: CDR1 MNHEY, CDR2 SMNVEV (reference sequence). The CDR3 is 12 amino acids. The ends were cut back, 6 bases at V and 4 bases at J, with 9 bases in the middle. The chain's CDR3 is CASSGGAYGYTF. The DNA of the CDR3 is TGTGCCAGCAGCGGGGGGGCCTATGGCTACACCTTC.

The chain joins TRBV4-3 to TRBJ2-1; possible D gene TRBD2, 6 bases. The V end was cut by 0 bases, the J end by 6 bases, with 12 bases between. CDR3 length: 15 amino acids. The V gene's germline CDR1 is LGHNA and CDR2 YSLEER. CDR3 region: CASSQDGTSFNEQFF. The CDR3 region has the DNA TGCGCCAGCAGCCAAGATGGGACTTCATTCAATGAGCAGTTCTTC.

The count of this clone is one. The rearrangement links TRBV5-5 to TRBJ1-3; possible D gene TRBD1, 5 bases. In germline, CDR1 is SGHKS, CDR2 YYEKEE (reference sequence). V was cut by 4 bases and J by 1 base, with 15 bases left in between. This CDR3 spans 16 amino acids. CDR3 sequence reads: CASSPGLPQSGNTIYF. CDR3 DNA: TGTGCCAGCAGCCCGGGACTACCTCAGTCTGGAAACACCATATATTTT.

The chain employs TRBV4-1 and TRBJ1-2, with TRBD1 matching over 11 bases. The V and J ends lost 1 base and 1 base, in that order; junction bases with no gene match: 8. This CDR3 is 18 amino acids long. Germline assignment: CDR1 MGHRA and CDR2 YSYEKL. CDR3 protein: CASSQAGTGGQRNYGYTF. CDR3 nucleotides: TGCGCCAGCAGCCAAGCCGGGACAGGGGGGCAGCGTAACTATGGCTACACCTTC.

V and J are TRBV11-2 and TRBJ1-2; no clear D gene. The germline CDR1 and CDR2 sequences are SGHAT and FQNNGV. Trimming removed 9 bases from V and 3 bases from J, with 20 bases in between. The CDR3 totals 15 residues. CDR3 nucleotides: TGTGCCAGTTCGCGGGATTGGCGGCAGGACTATGGCTACACCTTC. Protein sequence: CASSRDWRQDYGYTF.

This clone was seen a single time. The gene calls are TRBV27 and TRBJ2-7, with TRBD1 identical over 9 bases. J gave up 4 bases and V 5 bases, and 6 bases lay outside the gene matches. Germline assignment: CDR1 MNHEY and CDR2 SMNVEV (reference sequence). The length of the CDR3 is 14 residues. The CDR3 here is CASSPTGTGYEQYF. The DNA for the CDR3 is TGTGCCAGCAGTCCCACCGGGACAGGGTACGAGCAGTACTTC.

The chain recombines TRBV6-5 with TRBJ2-7, with D perhaps matching TRBD1 (5 bases). V gave up 2 bases and J gave up 7 bases, with 6 bases separating them. Germline CDR1 is MNHEY and CDR2 is SVGAGI. CDR3 length: 11 residues. The CDR3 nucleotides read TGTGCCAGCAGTTACGGACAAGAGCAGTACTTC. It specifies CASSYGQEQYF.

The rearrangement joins TRBV6-4 to TRBJ2-3; unclear D gene. V lost 0 bases and J lost 5, with 12 bases in between. The CDR3 runs to 15 residues. Germline lookup yields CDR1 MRHNA and CDR2 SNTAGT. Written as DNA, the CDR3 is TGTGCCAGCAGTGACTCCCCGGTTTCTAGAGATACGCAGTATTTT. Translated, it gives CASSDSPVSRDTQYF.

This clone was counted a few times. This rearrangement joins TRBV10-1 to TRBJ1-1; unclear D gene. V lost 9 bases, J lost 0 bases, and 8 bases lay in between. This CDR3 is built from 12 residues. Germline loops: CDR1 WNHNN, CDR2 SYGVQD (reference sequence). The CDR3: CARTGVNTEAFF. CDR3 nucleotides: TGCGCCAGGACGGGTGTGAACACTGAAGCTTTCTTT.